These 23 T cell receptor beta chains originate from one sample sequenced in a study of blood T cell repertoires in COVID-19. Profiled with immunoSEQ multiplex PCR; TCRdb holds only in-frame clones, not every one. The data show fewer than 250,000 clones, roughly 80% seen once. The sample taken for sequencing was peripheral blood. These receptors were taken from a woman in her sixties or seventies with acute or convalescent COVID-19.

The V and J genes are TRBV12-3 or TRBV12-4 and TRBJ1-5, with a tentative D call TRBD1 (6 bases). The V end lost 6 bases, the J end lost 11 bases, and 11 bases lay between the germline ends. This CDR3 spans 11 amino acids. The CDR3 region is CASSADRSQHF. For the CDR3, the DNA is TGTGCCAGCAGCGCCGACAGGTCCCAGCATTTT.

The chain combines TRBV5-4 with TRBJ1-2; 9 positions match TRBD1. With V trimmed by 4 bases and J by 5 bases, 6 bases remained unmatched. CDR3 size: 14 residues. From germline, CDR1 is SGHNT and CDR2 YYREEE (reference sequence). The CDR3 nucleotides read TGTGCCAGCAGCGAGGGACAGGGAAGGTATGGCTACACCTTC. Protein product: CASSEGQGRYGYTF.

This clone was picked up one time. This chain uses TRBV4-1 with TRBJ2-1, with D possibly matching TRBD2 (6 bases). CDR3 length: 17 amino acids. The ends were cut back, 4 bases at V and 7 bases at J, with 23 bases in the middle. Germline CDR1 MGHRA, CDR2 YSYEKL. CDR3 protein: CASSPALAGTGKNEQFF. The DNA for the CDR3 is TGCGCCAGCAGCCCAGCCCTGGCGGGGACTGGCAAGAATGAGCAGTTCTTC.

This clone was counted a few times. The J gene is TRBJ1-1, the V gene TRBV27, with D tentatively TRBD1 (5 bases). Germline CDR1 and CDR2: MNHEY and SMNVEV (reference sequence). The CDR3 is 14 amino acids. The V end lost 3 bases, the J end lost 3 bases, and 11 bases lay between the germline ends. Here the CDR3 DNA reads TGTGCCAGCAGTTTGATCCGGGGGTACACTGAAGCTTTCTTT. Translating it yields CASSLIRGYTEAFF.

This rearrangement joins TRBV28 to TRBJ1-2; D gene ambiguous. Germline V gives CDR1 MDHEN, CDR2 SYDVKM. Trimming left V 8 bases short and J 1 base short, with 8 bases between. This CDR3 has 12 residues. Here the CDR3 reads CASREGNYGYTF. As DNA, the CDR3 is TGTGCCAGCCGCGAGGGTAACTATGGCTACACCTTC.

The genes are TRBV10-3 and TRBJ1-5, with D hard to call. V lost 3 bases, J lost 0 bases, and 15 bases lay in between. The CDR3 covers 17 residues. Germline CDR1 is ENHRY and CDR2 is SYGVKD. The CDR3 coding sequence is TGTGCCATCAGTGAAACCCACCGCGCATATAGCAATCAGCCCCAGCATTTT. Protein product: CAISETHRAYSNQPQHF.

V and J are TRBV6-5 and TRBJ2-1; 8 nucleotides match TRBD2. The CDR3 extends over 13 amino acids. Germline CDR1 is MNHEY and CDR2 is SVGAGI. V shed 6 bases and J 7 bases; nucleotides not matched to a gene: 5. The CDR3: CASRMTSENEQFF. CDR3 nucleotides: TGTGCCAGCAGGATGACTAGCGAAAATGAGCAGTTCTTC.

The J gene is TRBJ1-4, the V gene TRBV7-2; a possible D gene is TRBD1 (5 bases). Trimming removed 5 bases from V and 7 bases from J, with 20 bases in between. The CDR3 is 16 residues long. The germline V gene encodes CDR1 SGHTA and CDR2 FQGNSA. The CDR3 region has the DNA TGTGCCAGCAGCGTAGGTTTGGGGGGGAGAAGTGAAAAACTGTTTTTT. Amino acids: CASSVGLGGRSEKLFF.

CDR3 in amino acids: CAIRTPGKDEAFF. In nucleotides, the CDR3 is TGTGCCATCAGAACCCCAGGTAAAGATGAAGCTTTCTTT. This chain links TRBV10-3 with TRBJ1-1; no definite D call. Germline CDR1 and CDR2: ENHRY and SYGVKD. This CDR3 has 13 residues. The V end lost 6 bases, the J end lost 7 bases, and 15 bases lay between the germline ends.

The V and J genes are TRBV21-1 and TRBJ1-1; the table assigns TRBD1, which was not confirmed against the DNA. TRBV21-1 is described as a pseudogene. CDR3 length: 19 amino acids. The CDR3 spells CASSTASYRGRVVLTEAFF. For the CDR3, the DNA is TGTGCCAGCAGCACGGCGTCTTACAGGGGGCGCGTCGTACTCACTGAAGCTTTCTTT.

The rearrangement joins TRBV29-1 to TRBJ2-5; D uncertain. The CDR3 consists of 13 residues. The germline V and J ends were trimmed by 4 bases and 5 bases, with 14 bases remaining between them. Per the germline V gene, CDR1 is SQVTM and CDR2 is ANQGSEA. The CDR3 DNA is TGCAGCGTTGGATGGCAGCGAAGGGAGACCCAGTACTTC. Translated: CSVGWQRRETQYF.

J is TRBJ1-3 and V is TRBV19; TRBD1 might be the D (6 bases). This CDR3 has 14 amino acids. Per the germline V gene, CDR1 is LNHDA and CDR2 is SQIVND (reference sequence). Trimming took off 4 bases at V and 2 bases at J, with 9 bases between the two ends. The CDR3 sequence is CASSTQGTGNTIYF. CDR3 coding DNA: TGTGCCAGTAGTACACAGGGTACTGGAAACACCATATATTTT.

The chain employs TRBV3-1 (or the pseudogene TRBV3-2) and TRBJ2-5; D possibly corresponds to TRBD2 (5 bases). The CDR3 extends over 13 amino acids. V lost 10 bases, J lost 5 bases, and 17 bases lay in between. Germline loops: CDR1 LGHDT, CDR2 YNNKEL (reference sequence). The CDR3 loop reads CATNLRGTETQYF. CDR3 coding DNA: TGTGCCACGAATCTCCGGGGAACGGAGACCCAGTACTTC.

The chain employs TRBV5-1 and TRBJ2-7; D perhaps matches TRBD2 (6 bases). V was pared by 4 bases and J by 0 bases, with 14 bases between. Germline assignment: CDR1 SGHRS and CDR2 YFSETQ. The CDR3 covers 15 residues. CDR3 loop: CASSRDAGSSYEQYF. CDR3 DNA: TGCGCCAGCAGCCGGGATGCGGGGAGCTCCTACGAGCAGTACTTC.

CDR3 in DNA: TGCGCCAGCAGCTTGGTGGGACAGGGGGAGGCGGAGCTGTTTTTT. Translation: CASSLVGQGEAELFF. The chain recombines TRBV5-1 with TRBJ2-2; 11 positions agree with TRBD1. J gave up 10 bases and V 0 bases, and 5 bases lay outside the gene matches. Germline assignment: CDR1 SGHRS and CDR2 YFSETQ. This CDR3 contains 15 residues.

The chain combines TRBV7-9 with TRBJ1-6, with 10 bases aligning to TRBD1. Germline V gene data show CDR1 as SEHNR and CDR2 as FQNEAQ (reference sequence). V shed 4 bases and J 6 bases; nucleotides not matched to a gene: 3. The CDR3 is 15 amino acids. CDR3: CASSSWTGGNSPLHF. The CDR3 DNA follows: TGTGCCAGCAGCTCCTGGACAGGGGGTAATTCACCCCTCCACTTT. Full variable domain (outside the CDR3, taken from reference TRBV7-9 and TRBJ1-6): DTGVSQNPRHKITKRGQNVTFRCDPISEHNRLYWYRQTLGQGPEFLTYFQNEAQLEKSRLLSDRFSAERPKGSFSTLEIQRTEQGDSAMYLCASSSWTGGNSPLHFGNGTRLTVT.

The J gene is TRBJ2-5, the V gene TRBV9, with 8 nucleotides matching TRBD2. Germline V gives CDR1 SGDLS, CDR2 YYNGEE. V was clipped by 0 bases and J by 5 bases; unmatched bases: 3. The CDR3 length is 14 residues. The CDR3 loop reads CASSVGLAGETQYF. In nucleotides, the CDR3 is TGTGCCAGCAGCGTAGGGCTAGCGGGCGAGACCCAGTACTTC.

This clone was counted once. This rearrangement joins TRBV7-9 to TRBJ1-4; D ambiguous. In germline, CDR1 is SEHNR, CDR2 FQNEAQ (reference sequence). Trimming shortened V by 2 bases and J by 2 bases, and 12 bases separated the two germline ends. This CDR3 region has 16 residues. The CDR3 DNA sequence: TGTGCCAGCAGCTTAAGTGGACTCCCGACTAATGAAAAACTGTTTTTT. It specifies CASSLSGLPTNEKLFF.

CDR3 sequence reads: CASSRQGYEQYF. DNA of the CDR3: TGTGCCAGCAGCAGACAGGGTTACGAGCAGTACTTC. This rearrangement joins TRBV28 to TRBJ2-7, with 7 bases lining up with TRBD1. Germline V CDR1 and CDR2: MDHEN, SYDVKM. Germline trimming cut 6 bases from V and 4 bases from J; bases unmatched to any gene: 3. CDR3 length equals 12 residues.

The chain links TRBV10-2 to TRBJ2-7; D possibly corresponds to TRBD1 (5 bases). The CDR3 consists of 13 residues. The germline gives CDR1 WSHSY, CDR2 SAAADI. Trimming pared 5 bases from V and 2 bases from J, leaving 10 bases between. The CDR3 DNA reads TGCGCCAGCAGTAGTAGACAGCCCTACGAGCAGTACTTC. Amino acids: CASSSRQPYEQYF.

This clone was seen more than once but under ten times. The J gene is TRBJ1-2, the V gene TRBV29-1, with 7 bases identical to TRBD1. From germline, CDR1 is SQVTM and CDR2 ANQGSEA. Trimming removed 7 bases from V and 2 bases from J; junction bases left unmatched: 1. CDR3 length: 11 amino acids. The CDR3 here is CSARGNYGYTF. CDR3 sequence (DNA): TGCAGCGCCAGGGGGAACTATGGCTACACCTTC.

In DNA, the CDR3 is TGTGCCAGCAGTCGCGGAACCTCGAATATTTACAATGAGCAGTTCTTC. Encoded protein: CASSRGTSNIYNEQFF. The V gene is TRBV27, the J gene TRBJ2-1; D is uncertain. The germline V and J ends were trimmed by 5 bases and 4 bases, with 18 bases remaining between them. Germline V gene lookup returns CDR1 MNHEY and CDR2 SMNVEV (reference sequence). The CDR3 runs 16 residues.

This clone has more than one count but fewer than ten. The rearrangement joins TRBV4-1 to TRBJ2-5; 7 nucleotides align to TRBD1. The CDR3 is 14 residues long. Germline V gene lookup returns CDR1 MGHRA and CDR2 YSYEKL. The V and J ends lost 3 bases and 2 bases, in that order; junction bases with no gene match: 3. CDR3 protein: CASSQTGLQETQYF. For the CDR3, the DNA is TGCGCCAGCAGCCAGACAGGGCTGCAAGAGACCCAGTACTTC.